Below, 23 T cell receptor beta chains from the same sample are listed, as sequenced in a study of shared clonotypes between healthy human individuals. As defined, naive CD8 cells were CD45RO-negative and positively selected for CCR7, with terminally differentiated effector memory CD45RA+ cells excluded. The method was immunoSEQ multiplex PCR; TCRdb's version includes in-frame clones alone and lacks a portion of them. The repertoire holds millions of clones, roughly 94% seen once, with about 1.1% in the top ten. What was sequenced was naive CD8+ T cells sorted from blood. These receptors were taken from a young man in good health.

This rearrangement joins TRBV28 to TRBJ2-2, with D unresolved. CDR1 and CDR2 from the germline V gene are MDHEN and SYDVKM. The CDR3 consists of 14 residues. The V and J ends lost 3 bases and 3 bases respectively, with 8 bases between them. CDR3 residues: CASSFRADTGELFF. CDR3 sequence (DNA): TGTGCCAGCAGTTTTCGGGCGGACACCGGGGAGCTGTTTTTT.

To note about this clone: A read error may be the cause here, since a much bigger clone is one base away. The same CDR3 can be traced to other DNA sequences in this sample. The chain employs TRBV30 and TRBJ1-2; D is uncertain. The germline gives CDR1 GTSNPN, CDR2 SVGIG (reference sequence). This CDR3 comprises 13 residues. V lost 0 bases and J lost 3, with 8 bases in between. The CDR3 here is CAWSVTGDYGYTF. The CDR3 region has the DNA TGTGCCTGGAGTGTAACTGGGGACTATGGCTACACCTTC.

The V and J genes are TRBV28 and TRBJ2-5; maybe TRBD1 (6 bases). The CDR3 has 13 amino acids. V was cut by 5 bases and J by 5 bases, with 12 bases left in between. Germline CDR1 reads MDHEN; CDR2 reads SYDVKM. In DNA form, the CDR3 reads TGTGCCAGCAGTCAGGGGCTTGGCGAGACCCAGTACTTC. Amino acid sequence: CASSQGLGETQYF.

The J gene is TRBJ1-4, the V gene TRBV27; D gene uncertain. Trimming removed 6 bases at V and 5 bases at J, with 13 bases between. This CDR3 contains 14 residues. Germline V gene lookup returns CDR1 MNHEY and CDR2 SMNVEV (reference sequence). The CDR3 here is CASSVRGRNEKLFF. As DNA, the CDR3 is TGTGCCAGCAGCGTCCGGGGTAGGAATGAAAAACTGTTTTTT.

The genes are TRBV2 and TRBJ2-7, with D possibly being TRBD2 (7 bases). V dropped 4 bases and J dropped 7 bases, with 23 bases sitting between them. CDR3 length: 16 residues. The V gene's germline CDR1 is SNHLY and CDR2 FYNNEI. CDR3 DNA: TGTGCCAGCAGTGGGTTCGGAAGCGGGGCTCAGGGGGAGCAGTACTTC. Residues: CASSGFGSGAQGEQYF.

This clone was picked up one time. V is TRBV7-9 and J is TRBJ2-1; no reliable D call. The CDR3 contains 14 residues. V was cut by 1 base and J by 4 bases, with 8 bases left in between. Germline CDR1 and CDR2: SEHNR and FQNEAQ (reference sequence). The CDR3, as DNA: TGTGCCAGCAGCTTAGTTCTGGGGTACAATGAGCAGTTCTTC. It is translated as CASSLVLGYNEQFF. The full variable domain, in which reference TRBV7-9 and TRBJ2-1 provide the parts outside the CDR3, is DTGVSQNPRHKITKRGQNVTFRCDPISEHNRLYWYRQTLGQGPEFLTYFQNEAQLEKSRLLSDRFSAERPKGSFSTLEIQRTEQGDSAMYLCASSLVLGYNEQFFGPGTRLTVL.

This CDR3 is CASSYSTGPEAFF. The CDR3 nucleotides read TGTGCCAGCAGTTACTCGACCGGCCCTGAAGCTTTCTTT. The chain couples TRBV28 to TRBJ1-1; D uncertain. Per the germline V gene, CDR1 is MDHEN and CDR2 is SYDVKM. The length of the CDR3 is 13 residues. Trimming left V 4 bases short and J 6 bases short, with 12 bases between.

The chain couples TRBV10-2 to TRBJ2-1, with 9 bases that match TRBD1. CDR1 is WSHSY, CDR2 SAAADI, per germline. The junction had 7 bases not matched to a gene; V was cut back by 10 bases and J by 6 bases. CDR3 length: 13 amino acids. The CDR3 DNA follows: TGCGCCACCCGACAGGGGGACATCAATGAGCAGTTCTTC. As protein: CATRQGDINEQFF.

This clone was observed once. The rearrangement links TRBV4-1 to TRBJ1-3; D unresolved. Germline V gene lookup returns CDR1 MGHRA and CDR2 YSYEKL. V was clipped by 3 bases and J by 4 bases, with 10 bases between them. This CDR3 contains 14 residues. CDR3 loop: CASSHRTEGNTIYF. Written as DNA, the CDR3 is TGCGCCAGCAGCCACAGAACGGAAGGAAACACCATATATTTT.

The chain has TRBV9 and TRBJ2-3; TRBD2 agrees at 7 bases. The CDR3 runs to 15 residues. Germline trimming cut 0 bases from V and 6 bases from J; bases unmatched to any gene: 7. CDR1 is SGDLS, CDR2 YYNGEE, per germline. The CDR3 spells CASSVVPGGEDTQYF. Here the CDR3 DNA reads TGTGCCAGCAGCGTAGTTCCGGGGGGTGAGGATACGCAGTATTTT.

The V call is TRBV7-2, the J call TRBJ2-1; no clear D gene. The CDR3 runs to 12 residues. The germline V gene has CDR1 SGHTA and CDR2 FQGNSA. Trimming stripped 5 bases from V and 7 bases from J, with 9 bases between. For the CDR3, the DNA is TGTGCCAGCAGCACAATAACAAATGAGCAGTTCTTC. Its translation: CASSTITNEQFF.

V gene TRBV27 combines with J gene TRBJ1-4, with a possible D match to TRBD1 (5 bases). CDR1 MNHEY and CDR2 SMNVEV come from the germline V gene (reference sequence). Trimming removed 5 bases from V and 3 bases from J, with 13 bases in between. This CDR3 comprises 15 residues. The CDR3 reads CASSLDWGSNEKLFF. The CDR3 DNA is TGTGCCAGCAGTCTCGATTGGGGGTCTAATGAAAAACTGTTTTTT.

The gene calls are TRBV28 and TRBJ1-1, with 10 bases fitting TRBD1. The ends lost 3 bases at V and 6 bases at J; junction bases unmatched: 4. This CDR3 is 14 amino acids long. Germline lookup yields CDR1 MDHEN and CDR2 SYDVKM. The CDR3 spells CASSFAGQGAEAFF. The CDR3 nucleotides are TGTGCCAGCAGTTTCGCTGGACAGGGGGCTGAAGCTTTCTTT.

The chain links TRBV6-5 to TRBJ2-3; TRBD2 agrees at 8 bases. The CDR3 length is 15 residues. Germline V CDR1 and CDR2: MNHEY, SVGAGI. V lost 1 base to trimming and J lost 5 bases; unmatched junction nucleotides: 5. The CDR3 DNA follows: TGTGCCAGCAGTTACTACGCTAGCGGGTTAGATACGCAGTATTTT. Translating gives CASSYYASGLDTQYF.

The chain recombines TRBV18 with TRBJ2-7, with D uncertain. V shed 2 bases and J shed 6 bases, with 17 bases lying between them. The germline V gene encodes CDR1 KGHSH and CDR2 LQKENI. The CDR3 length is 15 residues. The DNA of the CDR3 is TGTGCCAGCTCACCAGAACTTTTTGGACCTATCGAGCAGTACTTC. It translates to CASSPELFGPIEQYF.

Notes on this clone: This sample also contains other DNA sequences that code for the same CDR3. The V call is TRBV29-1, the J call TRBJ2-7; 8 bases are a match to TRBD1. The CDR3 is 13 residues long. V lost 5 bases to trimming and J lost 0 bases; unmatched junction nucleotides: 3. Germline V gene lookup returns CDR1 SQVTM and CDR2 ANQGSEA. This CDR3 is CSVRQGSSYEQYF. As DNA, the CDR3 is TGCAGCGTTAGACAGGGGAGCTCCTACGAGCAGTACTTC.

Only a few counts were recorded for this clone. The genes are TRBV30 and TRBJ1-2; D unclear. The CDR3 covers 10 residues. With 7 bases removed from V and 7 bases from J, the gap between germline ends came to 10 bases. CDR1 is GTSNPN, CDR2 SVGIG, per germline (reference sequence). CDR3 region: CASTTRGYTF. CDR3 nucleotides: TGTGCCTCGACTACGCGTGGCTACACCTTC.

The rearrangement uses TRBV7-8 and TRBJ1-2, with D hard to call. Germline CDR1 and CDR2: SGHVS and FQNEAQ. The CDR3 runs 12 residues. Trimming cost V 4 bases and J 5 bases, with 8 bases left between them. Written as DNA, the CDR3 is TGTGCCAGCAGCTCAGACCGGTATGGCTACACCTTC. It specifies CASSSDRYGYTF. The variable domain in full, with the rest retrieved from reference TRBV7-8 and TRBJ1-2, is GAGVSQSPRYKVAKRGQDVALRCDPISGHVSLFWYQQALGQGPEFLTYFQNEAQLDKSGLPSDRFFAERPEGSVSTLKIQRTQQEDSAVYLCASSSDRYGYTFGSGTRLTVV.

The chain employs TRBV28 and TRBJ2-7; TRBD1 is a possible D gene (5 bases). The CDR3 is 14 amino acids. CDR1 is MDHEN, CDR2 SYDVKM, per germline. Trimming took off 6 bases at V and 3 bases at J, with 15 bases between the two ends. The CDR3, as DNA: TGTGCCAGCAGCGCGCCGACAGACGACTACGAGCAGTACTTC. Translated, it gives CASSAPTDDYEQYF.

Concerning this clone itself: Other DNA sequences of this sample code for an identical CDR3. The chain links TRBV7-9 to TRBJ2-2; D is unresolved. Trimming took off 1 base at V and 1 base at J, with 4 bases between the two ends. Germline CDR1 reads SEHNR; CDR2 reads FQNEAQ (reference sequence). This CDR3 region has 14 residues. CDR3 loop: CASSLGQNTGELFF. The CDR3 DNA sequence: TGTGCCAGCAGCTTAGGACAGAACACCGGGGAGCTGTTTTTT.

Remarks on this clone: The same CDR3 also results from other DNA sequences found in this sample. The chain recombines TRBV5-1 with TRBJ2-7; D is unclear. Germline CDR1 reads SGHRS; CDR2 reads YFSETQ. The CDR3 length is 14 residues. V lost 0 bases to trimming and J lost 0 bases, with 7 bases between them. The CDR3 spells CASSLDSSSYEQYF. CDR3 bases: TGCGCCAGCAGCTTGGACAGTTCCTCCTACGAGCAGTACTTC.

The J gene is TRBJ2-2, the V gene TRBV28; D unresolved. This CDR3 has 16 amino acids. Trimming removed 5 bases at V and 4 bases at J, with 17 bases between. Germline V CDR1 and CDR2: MDHEN, SYDVKM. The CDR3 DNA follows: TGTGCCAGCAGTCCCACGTCAAAACGGGCCACCGGGGAGCTGTTTTTT. As protein: CASSPTSKRATGELFF.

This clone was detected only once. This sequence joins TRBV4-3 and TRBJ2-3; D not certain. Trimming cost V 0 bases and J 5 bases, with 6 bases left between them. The CDR3 sequence is 13 residues long. CDR1 is LGHNA, CDR2 YSLEER, per germline. The chain's CDR3 is CASSQDHLDTQYF. The CDR3 DNA is TGCGCCAGCAGCCAAGACCATCTAGATACGCAGTATTTT.